This TCR beta chain was identified in a study of blood T cell repertoires in COVID-19. Study-level information: The United States, Italy and Spain were the sources of the acute and convalescent COVID-19 samples. PBMCs, B-cell-depleted T cells, or T cells were the source of the cDNA or gDNA that made up the material.

One Seattle source followed patients from active infection through their disease course. The assay was immunoSEQ multiplex PCR, and TCRdb's table has in-frame clones only and misses some. The sample consists of fewer than 350,000 clones, around 90% of them appearing once. Sample: peripheral blood. This TCR was sampled from a woman aged 55-69 years with COVID-19, enrolled during active disease.

The CDR3 DNA reads TGCGCCAGCACTACAGGGCTTCAGGGAAACACCATATATTTT. This gives the protein CASTTGLQGNTIYF. The chain combines TRBV5-1 with TRBJ1-3, with a weak D call TRBD1 (6 bases). Trimming pared 6 bases from V and 4 bases from J, leaving 14 bases between. Germline V gene lookup returns CDR1 SGHRS and CDR2 YFSETQ. The CDR3 extends over 14 amino acids.